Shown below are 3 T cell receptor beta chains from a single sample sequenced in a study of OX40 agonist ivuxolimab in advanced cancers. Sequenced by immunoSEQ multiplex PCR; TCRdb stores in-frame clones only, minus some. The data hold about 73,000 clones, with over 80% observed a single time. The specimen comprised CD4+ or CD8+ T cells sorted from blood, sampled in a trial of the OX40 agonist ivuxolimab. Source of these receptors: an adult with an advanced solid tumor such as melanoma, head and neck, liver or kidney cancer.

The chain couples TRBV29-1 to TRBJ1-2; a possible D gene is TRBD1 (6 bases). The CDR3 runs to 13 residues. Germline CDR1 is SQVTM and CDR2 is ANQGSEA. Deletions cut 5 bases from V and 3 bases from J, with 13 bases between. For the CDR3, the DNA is TGCAGCGTTTCCAGGGGAGGGGACTATGGCTACACCTTC. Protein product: CSVSRGGDYGYTF.

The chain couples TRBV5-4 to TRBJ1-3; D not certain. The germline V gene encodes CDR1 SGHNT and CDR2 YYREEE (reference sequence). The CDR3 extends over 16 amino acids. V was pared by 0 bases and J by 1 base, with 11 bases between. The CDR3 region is CASSLDGPLSGNTIYF. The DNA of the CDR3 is TGTGCCAGCAGCTTGGACGGCCCCCTGTCTGGAAACACCATATATTTT.

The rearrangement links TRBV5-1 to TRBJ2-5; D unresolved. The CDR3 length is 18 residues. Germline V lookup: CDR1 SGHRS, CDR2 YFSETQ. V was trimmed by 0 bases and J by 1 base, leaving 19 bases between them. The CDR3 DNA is TGCGCCAGCAGCTTGGCCCCTGGTGGGTCCCCTCTCCAAGAGACCCAGTACTTC. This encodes CASSLAPGGSPLQETQYF.